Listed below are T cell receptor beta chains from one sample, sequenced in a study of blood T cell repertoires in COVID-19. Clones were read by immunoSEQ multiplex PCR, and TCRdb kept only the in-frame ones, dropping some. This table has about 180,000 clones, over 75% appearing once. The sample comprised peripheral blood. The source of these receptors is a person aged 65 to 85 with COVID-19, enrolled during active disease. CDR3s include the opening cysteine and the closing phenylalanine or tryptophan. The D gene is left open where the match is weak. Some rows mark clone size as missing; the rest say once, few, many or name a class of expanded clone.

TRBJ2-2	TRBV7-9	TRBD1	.	TGTGCCAGCAGCCGGGACAGGGGGATCACCGGGGAGCTGTTTTTT	CASSRDRGITGELFF
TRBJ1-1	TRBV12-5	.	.	TGTGCTAGTGGTACCCTAGGGGCTCGGACTGAAGCTTTCTTT	CASGTLGARTEAFF
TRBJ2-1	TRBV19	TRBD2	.	TGTGCCAGTAGGTTTACTAGCGGGACACGGGAGCAGTTCTTC	CASRFTSGTREQFF
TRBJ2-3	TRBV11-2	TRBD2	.	TGTGCCAGCAGCTTAAGGCAGGGCGGGAGTAGCCCAGATACGCAGTATTTT	CASSLRQGGSSPDTQYF
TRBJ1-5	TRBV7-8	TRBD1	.	TGTGCCAGCAGCTTCTCGGGACAGAAGCCCCAGCATTTT	CASSFSGQKPQHF
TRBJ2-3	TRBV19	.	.	TGTGCCAGTAGTATAGGGGCTTCTAGCACAGATACGCAGTATTTT	CASSIGASSTDTQYF
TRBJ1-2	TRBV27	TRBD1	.	TGTGCCAGCAGTTCGGGGACAGTCGGTGGCTACACCTTC	CASSSGTVGGYTF
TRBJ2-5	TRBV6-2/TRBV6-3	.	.	TGTGCCAGCAGTTGGCATTCTCAAGAGACCCAGTACTTC	CASSWHSQETQYF
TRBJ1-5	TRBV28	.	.	TGTGCCAGCAGTTTAGTGCTAAGCAGCAATCAGCCCCAGCATTTT	CASSLVLSSNQPQHF
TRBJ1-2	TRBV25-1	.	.	TGTGCCAGCAGCCCTGGGGGGGTTAACTATGGCTACACCTTC	CASSPGGVNYGYTF
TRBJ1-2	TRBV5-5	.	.	TGTGCCAGCAGCTTGGGGACTTGGAACAACTATGGCTACACCTTC	CASSLGTWNNYGYTF
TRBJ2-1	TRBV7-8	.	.	TGTGCCAGCACCCCGAGGCGTAGCTCCTACAATGAGCAGTTCTTC	CASTPRRSSYNEQFF
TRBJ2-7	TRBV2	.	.	TGTGCCAGCAGTTCTCGTGCGACTAGATCCTACGAGCAGTACTTC	CASSSRATRSYEQYF
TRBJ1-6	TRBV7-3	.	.	TGTGCCAGCAGCTACACCCTTAATTCACCCCTCCACTTT	CASSYTLNSPLHF
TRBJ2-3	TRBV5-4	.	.	TGTGCCAGCAGCGCTGTAGCAGATACGCAGTATTTT	CASSAVADTQYF
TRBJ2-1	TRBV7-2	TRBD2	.	TGTGCCAGCAGCTTAGGGCCCCGGGCTAGCGGGAGGGCGGGGGAGCAGTTCTTC	CASSLGPRASGRAGEQFF
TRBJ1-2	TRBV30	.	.	TGTGCCTGGAGTGTAACAGGCATTTCTAACTATGGCTACACCTTC	CAWSVTGISNYGYTF
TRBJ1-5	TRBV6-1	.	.	TGTGCCAGCAGTGAAGGGAGACAGGATTTACGTTCTCAGCCCCAGCATTTT	CASSEGRQDLRSQPQHF
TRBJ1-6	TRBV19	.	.	TGTGCCAGTAGTACCCGGGACTCCGGGATGACCCTCCACTTT	CASSTRDSGMTLHF
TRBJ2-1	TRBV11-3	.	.	TGTGCCAGCAGCTTAGTGGGGCTGGGAAATGAGCAGTTCTTC	CASSLVGLGNEQFF
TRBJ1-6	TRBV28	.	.	TGTGCCAGCTATTCGAGCTCCTATAATTCACCCCTCCACTTT	CASYSSSYNSPLHF
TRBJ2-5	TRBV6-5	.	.	TGTGCCAGCAGGGAGGTGGGGACCCAGTACTTC	CASREVGTQYF
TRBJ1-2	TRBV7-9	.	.	TGTGCCAGCAGCTTAAACATGGGGACTTCTAAAGCTAACTATGGCTACACCTTC	CASSLNMGTSKANYGYTF
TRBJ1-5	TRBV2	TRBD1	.	TGTGCCAGCAGTGAAGACGACAGGGTAAATCAGCCCCAGCATTTT	CASSEDDRVNQPQHF
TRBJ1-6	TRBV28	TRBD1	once	TGTGCCAGCAGACAGGGGGACAGGGGATCTGTTTCACCCCTCCACTTT	CASRQGDRGSVSPLHF
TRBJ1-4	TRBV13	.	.	TGTGCCAGCAGCCAAAAGCAGGATGGGACTAATGAAAAACTGTTTTTT	CASSQKQDGTNEKLFF
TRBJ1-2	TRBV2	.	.	TGTGCCAGCAGCGGGGACTATGGCTACACCTTC	CASSGDYGYTF
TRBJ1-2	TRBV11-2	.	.	TGTGCCAGCAGCTTAGGGAGTAACTATGGCTACACCTTC	CASSLGSNYGYTF
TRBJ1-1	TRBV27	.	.	TGTGCCAGCAGTCGAGACTACAGGAACACTGAAGCTTTCTTT	CASSRDYRNTEAFF
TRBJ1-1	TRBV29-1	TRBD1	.	TGCAGCGTGACAGGGTCAGACACTGAAGCTTTCTTT	CSVTGSDTEAFF
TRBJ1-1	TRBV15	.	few	TGTGCCACCAGCAGAGCGCGAACTGAAGCTTTCTTT	CATSRARTEAFF
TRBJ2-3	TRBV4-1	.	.	TGCGCCAGCAGCCAAGTGCCCCTGAGGGATACGCAGTATTTT	CASSQVPLRDTQYF
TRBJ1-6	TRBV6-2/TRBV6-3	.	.	TGTGCCAGCAGTTACACGGGGGACCTCTATTCACCCCTCCACTTT	CASSYTGDLYSPLHF
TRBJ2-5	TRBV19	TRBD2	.	TGTGCCAGTGCTCAGGGCGGGGGGGGTCAAGAGACCCAGTACTTC	CASAQGGGGQETQYF
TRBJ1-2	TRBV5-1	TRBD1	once	TGCGCCAGCAGCTTGTCTCCCGGACAGGGAAATGGCTACACCTTC	CASSLSPGQGNGYTF
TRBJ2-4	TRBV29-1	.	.	TGCAGCGTTGAGCTACCCGTTGGCATTCAGTACTTC	CSVELPVGIQYF
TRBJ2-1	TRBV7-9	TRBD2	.	TGTGCCAGCAGCAACACGCGGTCCGGACTAGCATGGGACAATGAGCAGTTCTTC	CASSNTRSGLAWDNEQFF
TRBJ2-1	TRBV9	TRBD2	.	TGTGCCAGCAGCGTTAAAGCGGGGGGCTACAATGAGCAGTTCTTC	CASSVKAGGYNEQFF
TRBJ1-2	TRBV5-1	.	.	TGCGCCAGCAGCTTGGAAGGATGGCAGGAAAACTATGGCTACACCTTC	CASSLEGWQENYGYTF
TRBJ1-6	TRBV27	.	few	TGTGCCAGCAGATTCCGGCAGGGGAATTCACCCCTCCACTTT	CASRFRQGNSPLHF
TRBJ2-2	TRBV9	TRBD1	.	TGTGCCAGCAGCCCGACAGGGGCGGCCGGGGAGCTGTTTTTT	CASSPTGAAGELFF
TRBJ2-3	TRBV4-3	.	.	TGCGCCAGCAGCCAAGATCGGGTGGGTGTCGATACGCAGTATTTT	CASSQDRVGVDTQYF
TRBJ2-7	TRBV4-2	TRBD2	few	TGTGCCAGCAGCCAAGACAGGGGACTAGGAAGCTCCTACGAGCAGTACTTC	CASSQDRGLGSSYEQYF
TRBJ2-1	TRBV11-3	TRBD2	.	TGTGCCAGCAGCTTATCGGGGGGGCACAATGAGCAGTTCTTC	CASSLSGGHNEQFF
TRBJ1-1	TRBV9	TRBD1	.	TGTGCCAGCAGCGCAGGGGGTGAAGCTTTCTTT	CASSAGGEAFF
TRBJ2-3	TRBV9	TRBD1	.	TGTGCCAGCAGCGAACAGGGGGTAACAGATACGCAGTATTTT	CASSEQGVTDTQYF
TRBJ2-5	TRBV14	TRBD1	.	TGTGCCAGCAGCCGGACAGGGGTAGGGGAGACCCAGTACTTC	CASSRTGVGETQYF